This T cell receptor (beta chain) emerged from a study of shared clonotypes between healthy human individuals. In the study overall: Aged between 18 and 49, the donors were two women and three men. Study-wide points: Clonotypes that were shared across a handful of donors made up around 5.5% of naive CD4 clonotypes. Apart from blood, nothing was sampled; tissue repertoires likely differ.

As handled by the study authors: ImmunoSEQ yielded junction-only sequences lacking quality scores, so filtering differed. Only in-frame clones appear in the TCRdb table, and some are missing; sequencing was by immunoSEQ multiplex PCR. Clone size and V and J calls were adopted from that table, with D and trimming inferred from the DNA. The sample contains approximately 2,000,000 clones, about 94% of which appear only once. As regards this clone: Its specificity is unknown.

CD8 cells classed as naive were CD45RO-negative and positively selected for CCR7, excluding terminally differentiated effector memory CD45RA+ cells. Germline assignment: CDR1 SEHNR and CDR2 FQNEAQ (reference sequence). Between the trimmed V and J ends, which lost 4 bases and 6 bases, there was a span of 16 bases. This CDR3 has 15 amino acids. Specimen: naive CD8+ T cells from PBMCs. The sequence derives from a man aged 18-30 years in good health. Some clones in this sample may be carry-over from other donors' samples. J is TRBJ2-1 and V is TRBV7-9, with D tentatively TRBD2 (5 bases). The CDR3 DNA is TGTGCCAGCAGCTATTCGATGGGAGTTGTCAATGAGCAGTTCTTC. Protein sequence: CASSYSMGVVNEQFF.